This note documents a single TCR beta chain sequence. The data are from a study of control samples from healthy donors and cancer patients. Produced via immunoSEQ multiplex PCR; TCRdb's table is partial and in-frame only. The sample has about 95,000 clones, approximately 86% seen once; the top ten hold approximately 20%. Trimming cost V 2 bases and J 0 bases, with 8 bases left between them. CDR1 is MNHEY, CDR2 SVGEGT, per germline. The CDR3 consists of 14 residues. The chain links TRBV6-2 or TRBV6-3 to TRBJ2-7; unclear D gene. The sequencing input was blood. This clonotype was obtained from a man aged 25-40 years in good health. The CDR3 spells CASSYRLSSYEQYF. In nucleotides, the CDR3 is TGTGCCAGCAGTTACCGACTGAGCTCCTACGAGCAGTACTTC.